These T cell receptor beta chains were read from a single sample in a study of cytomegalovirus exposure and HLA in healthy donors. The protocol was immunoSEQ multiplex PCR, while the TCRdb copy is restricted to in-frame clones and leaves out a portion. This sample has 160,000 or so clones, with more than 80% found just once. The sample was PBMCs. The receptors stem from a woman aged 30 to 39 in good health and CMV-seropositive. CDR3s include the opening cysteine and the closing phenylalanine or tryptophan. Fields, in order: clone size, V gene, D gene, J gene, CDR3 protein, CDR3 DNA. The D gene is left open where the match is weak. Rows give clone size only sometimes, using once, few, many, or a class for an expanded clone.

clone_size: NA
v_call: TRBV4-3
d_call: NA
j_call: TRBJ2-3
cdr3_aa: CASSQERRSTDTQYF
cdr3_nt: TGCGCCAGCAGCCAAGAGCGGAGAAGCACAGATACGCAGTATTTT

clone_size: NA
v_call: TRBV5-5
d_call: NA
j_call: TRBJ2-7
cdr3_aa: CASSLTIRDDYEQYF
cdr3_nt: TGTGCCAGCAGCTTGACTATCAGGGATGACTACGAGCAGTACTTC

clone_size: NA
v_call: TRBV27
d_call: NA
j_call: TRBJ1-6
cdr3_aa: CASSPGQRYNSPLHF
cdr3_nt: TGTGCCAGCAGTCCTGGACAGCGGTATAATTCACCCCTCCACTTT

clone_size: NA
v_call: TRBV6-1
d_call: NA
j_call: TRBJ1-1
cdr3_aa: CASTWGDLNTEAFF
cdr3_nt: TGTGCCAGCACCTGGGGGGACTTGAACACTGAAGCTTTCTTT

clone_size: NA
v_call: TRBV5-1
d_call: TRBD2
j_call: TRBJ2-5
cdr3_aa: CASSLVASGGQETQYF
cdr3_nt: TGCGCCAGCAGCTTGGTAGCTAGCGGGGGCCAAGAGACCCAGTACTTC

clone_size: NA
v_call: TRBV18
d_call: TRBD1
j_call: TRBJ2-5
cdr3_aa: CASSRNGPGQGETQYF
cdr3_nt: TGTGCCAGCTCACGCAATGGGCCGGGACAGGGAGAGACCCAGTACTTC

clone_size: NA
v_call: TRBV7-2
d_call: TRBD1
j_call: TRBJ1-1
cdr3_aa: CASSLASGGTEAFF
cdr3_nt: TGTGCCAGCAGCTTAGCGTCAGGGGGGACTGAAGCTTTCTTT

clone_size: NA
v_call: TRBV19
d_call: TRBD1
j_call: TRBJ2-5
cdr3_aa: CASSISPYRGQETQYF
cdr3_nt: TGTGCCAGTAGTATATCCCCTTACAGGGGGCAAGAGACCCAGTACTTC

clone_size: NA
v_call: TRBV5-1
d_call: NA
j_call: TRBJ1-1
cdr3_aa: CASSLVRRATEAFF
cdr3_nt: TGCGCCAGCAGCTTGGTTCGCAGGGCCACTGAAGCTTTCTTT

clone_size: NA
v_call: TRBV9
d_call: TRBD1
j_call: TRBJ1-1
cdr3_aa: CASSPPKGDSGAFF
cdr3_nt: TGTGCCAGCAGCCCGCCCAAAGGGGACAGTGGAGCTTTCTTT

clone_size: NA
v_call: TRBV4-3
d_call: NA
j_call: TRBJ1-3
cdr3_aa: CASSQVIVGGLPGNTIYF
cdr3_nt: TGCGCCAGCAGCCAAGTAATTGTCGGCGGCCTGCCTGGAAACACCATATATTTT

clone_size: few
v_call: TRBV6-4
d_call: NA
j_call: TRBJ2-2
cdr3_aa: CASSDSESTGELFF
cdr3_nt: TGTGCCAGCAGTGACTCGGAGTCCACCGGGGAGCTGTTTTTT

clone_size: NA
v_call: TRBV6-5
d_call: NA
j_call: TRBJ1-4
cdr3_aa: CASRTPGGGRGKLFF
cdr3_nt: TGTGCCAGCAGAACCCCCGGGGGAGGGAGAGGAAAACTGTTTTTT

clone_size: few
v_call: TRBV27
d_call: NA
j_call: TRBJ2-7
cdr3_aa: CASSLSGGGFGGIYF
cdr3_nt: TGTGCCAGCAGTTTATCTGGAGGAGGATTTGGGGGGATTTACTTC

clone_size: NA
v_call: TRBV21-1
d_call: NA
j_call: TRBJ1-4
cdr3_aa: CASSKEYGVPWATNEKLFF
cdr3_nt: TGTGCCAGCAGCAAAGAATATGGAGTCCCTTGGGCAACTAATGAAAAACTGTTTTTT

clone_size: once
v_call: TRBV7-6
d_call: TRBD1
j_call: TRBJ1-1
cdr3_aa: CASSPGTGARDTEAFF
cdr3_nt: TGTGCCAGCAGCCCAGGGACAGGGGCTAGGGACACTGAAGCTTTCTTT

clone_size: NA
v_call: TRBV7-6
d_call: TRBD1
j_call: TRBJ2-7
cdr3_aa: CASSLGGGPYEQYF
cdr3_nt: TGTGCCAGCAGCTTAGGAGGGGGCCCGTACGAGCAGTACTTC

clone_size: once
v_call: TRBV7-2
d_call: NA
j_call: TRBJ2-5
cdr3_aa: CASSLEGLGLVYF
cdr3_nt: TGTGCCAGCAGCTTAGAGGGGCTGGGTCTAGTATACTTC

clone_size: NA
v_call: TRBV19
d_call: TRBD2
j_call: TRBJ2-1
cdr3_aa: CASTPGLAGHNEQFF
cdr3_nt: TGTGCCAGTACCCCGGGGCTAGCGGGGCACAATGAGCAGTTCTTC

clone_size: NA
v_call: TRBV12-5
d_call: NA
j_call: TRBJ1-1
cdr3_aa: CASGPGQFEAFF
cdr3_nt: TGTGCTAGTGGTCCCGGACAGTTTGAAGCTTTCTTT

clone_size: NA
v_call: TRBV5-1
d_call: TRBD1
j_call: TRBJ1-4
cdr3_aa: CASSPNRDRGLKLFF
cdr3_nt: TGCGCCAGCAGCCCGAACCGGGACAGGGGTTTGAAACTGTTTTTT

clone_size: few
v_call: TRBV2
d_call: NA
j_call: TRBJ2-2
cdr3_aa: CASSVTGRTGELFF
cdr3_nt: TGTGCCAGCAGTGTAACGGGGAGAACCGGGGAGCTGTTTTTT

clone_size: NA
v_call: TRBV4-2
d_call: TRBD2
j_call: TRBJ2-3
cdr3_aa: CASSHVSGGDTDTQYF
cdr3_nt: TGTGCCAGCAGCCATGTTAGCGGGGGTGACACAGATACGCAGTATTTT

clone_size: NA
v_call: TRBV2
d_call: NA
j_call: TRBJ1-2
cdr3_aa: CASRLGGYGYTF
cdr3_nt: TGTGCCAGCCGTCTAGGGGGCTATGGCTACACCTTC

clone_size: NA
v_call: TRBV7-9
d_call: NA
j_call: TRBJ1-6
cdr3_aa: CASSKAGPISPLHF
cdr3_nt: TGTGCCAGCAGCAAAGCGGGGCCCATTTCACCCCTCCACTTT

clone_size: once
v_call: TRBV9
d_call: NA
j_call: TRBJ1-4
cdr3_aa: CASSPRQAYNEKLFF
cdr3_nt: TGTGCCAGCAGCCCACGACAGGCCTATAATGAAAAACTGTTTTTT

clone_size: NA
v_call: TRBV5-4
d_call: NA
j_call: TRBJ1-1
cdr3_aa: CASSLVQQNTEAFF
cdr3_nt: TGTGCCAGCAGCTTGGTACAGCAGAACACTGAAGCTTTCTTT

clone_size: NA
v_call: TRBV5-4
d_call: NA
j_call: TRBJ2-3
cdr3_aa: CASSVDRTPYTDTQYF
cdr3_nt: TGTGCCAGCAGCGTGGACAGAACCCCTTACACAGATACGCAGTATTTT

clone_size: NA
v_call: TRBV15
d_call: NA
j_call: TRBJ2-7
cdr3_aa: CATSRDPPGVGADEQYF
cdr3_nt: TGTGCCACCAGCAGAGATCCGCCAGGGGTGGGGGCAGACGAGCAGTACTTC

clone_size: NA
v_call: TRBV4-2
d_call: TRBD1
j_call: TRBJ1-4
cdr3_aa: CASSHSWATGVNSATNEKLFF
cdr3_nt: TGTGCCAGCAGCCACTCCTGGGCGACAGGGGTAAACTCTGCAACTAATGAAAAACTGTTTTTT

clone_size: once
v_call: TRBV7-2
d_call: TRBD2
j_call: TRBJ2-3
cdr3_aa: CASSMLAGGLTGQYF
cdr3_nt: TGTGCCAGCAGCATGCTAGCGGGGGGGCTAACTGGGCAGTATTTT

clone_size: NA
v_call: TRBV5-1
d_call: NA
j_call: TRBJ2-3
cdr3_aa: CASSLGQDTDTQYF
cdr3_nt: TGCGCCAGCAGCTTGGGACAGGACACAGATACGCAGTATTTT

clone_size: NA
v_call: TRBV27
d_call: TRBD2
j_call: TRBJ2-1
cdr3_aa: CASSLFSSGGAQNEQFF
cdr3_nt: TGTGCCAGCAGTTTATTCTCTAGCGGGGGGGCCCAGAATGAGCAGTTCTTC

clone_size: NA
v_call: TRBV28
d_call: NA
j_call: TRBJ2-7
cdr3_aa: CASGGGGFLFYEQYF
cdr3_nt: TGTGCCAGCGGGGGAGGAGGCTTTCTCTTCTACGAGCAGTACTTC

clone_size: NA
v_call: TRBV11-3
d_call: NA
j_call: TRBJ2-3
cdr3_aa: CASSPGQSTDTQYF
cdr3_nt: TGTGCCAGCAGCCCAGGACAGAGCACAGATACGCAGTATTTT

clone_size: few
v_call: TRBV30
d_call: TRBD1
j_call: TRBJ1-1
cdr3_aa: CAWTGGGPEAFF
cdr3_nt: TGTGCCTGGACGGGAGGGGGCCCTGAAGCTTTCTTT

clone_size: NA
v_call: TRBV29-1
d_call: TRBD1
j_call: TRBJ1-1
cdr3_aa: CSVAGGQGNTEAFF
cdr3_nt: TGCAGCGTGGCTGGGGGACAGGGTAACACTGAAGCTTTCTTT

clone_size: NA
v_call: TRBV11-3
d_call: NA
j_call: TRBJ2-1
cdr3_aa: CASSSRRGQINEQFF
cdr3_nt: TGTGCCAGCAGCTCCCGACGGGGACAAATAAATGAGCAGTTCTTC

clone_size: NA
v_call: TRBV14
d_call: NA
j_call: TRBJ2-7
cdr3_aa: CASSSGRGSYEQYF
cdr3_nt: TGTGCCAGCAGCTCCGGCAGGGGTAGCTACGAGCAGTACTTC

clone_size: once
v_call: TRBV27
d_call: TRBD1
j_call: TRBJ1-1
cdr3_aa: CASSQATGFTEAFF
cdr3_nt: TGTGCCAGCAGTCAAGCGACAGGGTTCACTGAAGCTTTCTTT

clone_size: NA
v_call: TRBV19
d_call: NA
j_call: TRBJ1-5
cdr3_aa: CASSDRVNQPQHF
cdr3_nt: TGTGCCAGTAGCGACAGAGTGAATCAGCCCCAGCATTTT

clone_size: NA
v_call: TRBV29-1
d_call: NA
j_call: TRBJ1-4
cdr3_aa: CSAGGSNEKLFF
cdr3_nt: TGCAGCGCGGGGGGTTCTAATGAAAAACTGTTTTTT

clone_size: NA
v_call: TRBV25-1
d_call: NA
j_call: TRBJ1-2
cdr3_aa: CASTGAGGYTF
cdr3_nt: TGTGCCAGCACCGGGGCGGGAGGCTACACCTTC

clone_size: NA
v_call: TRBV5-1
d_call: TRBD1
j_call: TRBJ1-6
cdr3_aa: CASSFQGAPSYNSPLHF
cdr3_nt: TGCGCCAGCAGCTTCCAGGGGGCGCCTTCTTATAATTCACCCCTCCACTTT